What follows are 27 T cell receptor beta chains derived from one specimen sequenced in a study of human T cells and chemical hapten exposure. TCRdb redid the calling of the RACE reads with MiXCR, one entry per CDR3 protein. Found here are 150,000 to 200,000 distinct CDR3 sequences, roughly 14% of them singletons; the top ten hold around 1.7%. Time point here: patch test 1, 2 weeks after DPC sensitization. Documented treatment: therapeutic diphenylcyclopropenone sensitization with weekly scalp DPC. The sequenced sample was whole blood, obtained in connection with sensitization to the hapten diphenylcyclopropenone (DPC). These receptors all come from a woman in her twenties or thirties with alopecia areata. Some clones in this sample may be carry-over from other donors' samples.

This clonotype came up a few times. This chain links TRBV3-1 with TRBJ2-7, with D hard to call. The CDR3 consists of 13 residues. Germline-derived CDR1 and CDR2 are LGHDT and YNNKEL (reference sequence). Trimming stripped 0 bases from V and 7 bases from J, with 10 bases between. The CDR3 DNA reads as TGTGCCAGCAGCCAAGAAGGAACGAGTGAGCAGTACTTC. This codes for CASSQEGTSEQYF.

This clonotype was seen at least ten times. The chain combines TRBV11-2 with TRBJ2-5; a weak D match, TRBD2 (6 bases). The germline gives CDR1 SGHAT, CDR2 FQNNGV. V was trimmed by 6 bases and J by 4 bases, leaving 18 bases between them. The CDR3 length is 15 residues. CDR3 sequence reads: CASRPLGGRGETQYF. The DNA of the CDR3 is TGTGCCAGCAGGCCTCTGGGAGGTCGGGGAGAGACCCAGTACTTC.

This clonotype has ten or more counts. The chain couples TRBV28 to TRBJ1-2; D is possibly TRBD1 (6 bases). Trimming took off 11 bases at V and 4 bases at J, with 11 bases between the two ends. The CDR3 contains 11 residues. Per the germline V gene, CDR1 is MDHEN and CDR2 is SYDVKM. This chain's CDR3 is CAGEGGYGYTF. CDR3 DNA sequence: TGTGCCGGAGAGGGGGGCTATGGCTACACCTTC.

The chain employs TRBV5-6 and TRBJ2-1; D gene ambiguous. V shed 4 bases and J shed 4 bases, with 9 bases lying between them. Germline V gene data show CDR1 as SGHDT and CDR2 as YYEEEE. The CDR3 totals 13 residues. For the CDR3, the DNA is TGTGCCAGCAGCCCCGACAAGTACAATGAGCAGTTCTTC. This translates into CASSPDKYNEQFF.

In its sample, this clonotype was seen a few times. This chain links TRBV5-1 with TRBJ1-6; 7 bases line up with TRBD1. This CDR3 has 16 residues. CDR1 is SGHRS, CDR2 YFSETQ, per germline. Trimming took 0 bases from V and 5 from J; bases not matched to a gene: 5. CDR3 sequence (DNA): TGCGCCAGCAGCTTGGCGGGGACAGAAAATAATTCACCCCTCCACTTT. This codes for CASSLAGTENNSPLHF.

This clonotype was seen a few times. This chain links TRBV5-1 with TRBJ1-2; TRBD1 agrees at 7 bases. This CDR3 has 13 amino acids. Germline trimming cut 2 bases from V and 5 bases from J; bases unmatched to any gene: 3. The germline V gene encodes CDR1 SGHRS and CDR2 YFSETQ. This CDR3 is CASSLTGEYGYTF. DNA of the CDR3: TGCGCCAGCAGCTTAACAGGGGAGTATGGCTACACCTTC.

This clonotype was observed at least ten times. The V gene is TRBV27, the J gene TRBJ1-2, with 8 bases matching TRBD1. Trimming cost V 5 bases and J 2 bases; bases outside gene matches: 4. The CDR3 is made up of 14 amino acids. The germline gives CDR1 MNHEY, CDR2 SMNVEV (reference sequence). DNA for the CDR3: TGTGCCAGCAGTCCGAACAGGGGGAACTATGGCTACACCTTC. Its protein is CASSPNRGNYGYTF.

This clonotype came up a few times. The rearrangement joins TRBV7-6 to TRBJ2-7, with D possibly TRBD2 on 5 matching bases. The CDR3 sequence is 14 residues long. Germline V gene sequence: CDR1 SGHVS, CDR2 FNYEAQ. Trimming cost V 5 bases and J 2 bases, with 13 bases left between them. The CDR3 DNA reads TGTGCCAGCAGCCCGTCGGTGCGGGCCTACGAGCAGTACTTC. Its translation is CASSPSVRAYEQYF. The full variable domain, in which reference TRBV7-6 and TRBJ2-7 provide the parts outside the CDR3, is GAGVSQSPRYKVTKRGQDVALRCDPISGHVSLYWYRQALGQGPEFLTYFNYEAQQDKSGLPNDRFSAERPEGSISTLTIQRTEQRDSAMYRCASSPSVRAYEQYFGPGTRLTVT.

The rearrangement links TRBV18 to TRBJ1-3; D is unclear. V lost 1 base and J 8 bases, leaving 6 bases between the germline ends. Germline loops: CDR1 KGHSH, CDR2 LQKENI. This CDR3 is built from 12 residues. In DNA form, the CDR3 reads TGTGCCAGCTCACCACTTCCGGACACCATATATTTT. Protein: CASSPLPDTIYF.

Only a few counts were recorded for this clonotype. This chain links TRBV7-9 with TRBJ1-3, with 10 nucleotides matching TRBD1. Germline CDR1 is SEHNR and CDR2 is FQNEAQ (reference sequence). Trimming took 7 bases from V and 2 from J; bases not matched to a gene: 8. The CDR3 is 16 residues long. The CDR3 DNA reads TGTGCCAGCACCCCCGGACAGGGGGAAGCTGGAAACACCATATATTTT. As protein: CASTPGQGEAGNTIYF.

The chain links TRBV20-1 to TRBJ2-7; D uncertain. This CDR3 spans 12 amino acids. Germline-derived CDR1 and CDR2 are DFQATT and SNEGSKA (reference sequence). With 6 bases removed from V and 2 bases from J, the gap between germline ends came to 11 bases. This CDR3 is CSANNPTYEQYF. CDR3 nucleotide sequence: TGCAGTGCCAATAACCCCACCTACGAGCAGTACTTC.

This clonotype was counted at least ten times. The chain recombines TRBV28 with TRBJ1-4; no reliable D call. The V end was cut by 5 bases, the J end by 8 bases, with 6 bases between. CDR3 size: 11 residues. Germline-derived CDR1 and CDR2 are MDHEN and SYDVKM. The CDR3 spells CASSIREKLFF. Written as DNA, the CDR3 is TGTGCCAGCAGTATAAGGGAAAAACTGTTTTTT.

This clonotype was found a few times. CDR3 sequence reads: CASSLETSGYYNEQFF. The CDR3 DNA reads as TGTGCCAGCAGTTTGGAGACTAGCGGGTATTACAATGAGCAGTTCTTC. The chain recombines TRBV6-5 with TRBJ2-1; 10 bases are a match to TRBD2. Per the germline V gene, CDR1 is MNHEY and CDR2 is SVGAGI. This CDR3 has 16 amino acids. J was trimmed by 4 bases and V by 4 bases; bases with no gene match: 7.

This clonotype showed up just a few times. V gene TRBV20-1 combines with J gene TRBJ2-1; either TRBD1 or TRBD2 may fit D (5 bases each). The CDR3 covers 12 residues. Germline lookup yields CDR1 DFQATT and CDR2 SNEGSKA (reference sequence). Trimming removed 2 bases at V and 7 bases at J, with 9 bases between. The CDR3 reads CSARRGQNEQFF. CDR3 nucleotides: TGCAGTGCTAGACGGGGCCAGAATGAGCAGTTCTTC.

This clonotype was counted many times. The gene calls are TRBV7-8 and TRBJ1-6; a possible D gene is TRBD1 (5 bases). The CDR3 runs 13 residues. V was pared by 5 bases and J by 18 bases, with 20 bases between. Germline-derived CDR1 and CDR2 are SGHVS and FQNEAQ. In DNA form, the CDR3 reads TGTGCCAGCAGCGGGACCGGGCCTCAGAGTCCCCACTTT. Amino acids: CASSGTGPQSPHF.

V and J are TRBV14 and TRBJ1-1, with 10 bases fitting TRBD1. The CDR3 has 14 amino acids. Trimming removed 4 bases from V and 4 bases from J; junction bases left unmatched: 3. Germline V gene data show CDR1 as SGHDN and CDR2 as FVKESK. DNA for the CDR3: TGTGCCAGCAGCCCGGACAGGGGGATCACTGAAGCTTTCTTT. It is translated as CASSPDRGITEAFF.

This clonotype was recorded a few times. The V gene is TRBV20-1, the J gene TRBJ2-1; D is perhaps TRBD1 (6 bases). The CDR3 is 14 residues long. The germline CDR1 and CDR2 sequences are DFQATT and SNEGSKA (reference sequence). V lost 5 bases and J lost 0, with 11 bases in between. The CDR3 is CSARGQCSYNEQFF. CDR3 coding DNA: TGCAGTGCTCGAGGACAGTGCTCCTACAATGAGCAGTTCTTC.

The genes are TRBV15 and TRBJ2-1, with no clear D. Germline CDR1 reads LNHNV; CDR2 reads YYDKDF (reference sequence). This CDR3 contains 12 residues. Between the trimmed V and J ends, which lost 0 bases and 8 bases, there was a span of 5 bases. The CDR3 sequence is CATSRDGHEQFF. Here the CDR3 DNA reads TGTGCCACCAGCAGAGACGGGCATGAGCAGTTCTTC.

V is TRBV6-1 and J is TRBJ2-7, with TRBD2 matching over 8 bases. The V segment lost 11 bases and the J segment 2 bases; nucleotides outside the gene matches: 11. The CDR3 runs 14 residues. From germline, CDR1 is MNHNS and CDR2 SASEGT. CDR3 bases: TGTGCCGTAAACCTCGGGAGGGGCGCCTACGAGCAGTACTTC. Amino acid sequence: CAVNLGRGAYEQYF.

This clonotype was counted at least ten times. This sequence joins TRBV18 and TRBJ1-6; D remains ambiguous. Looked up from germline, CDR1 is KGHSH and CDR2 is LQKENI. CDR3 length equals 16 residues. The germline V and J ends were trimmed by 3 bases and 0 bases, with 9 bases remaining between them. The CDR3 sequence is CASSPSESSYNSPLHF. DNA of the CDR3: TGTGCCAGCTCACCTTCTGAGAGCTCCTATAATTCACCCCTCCACTTT.

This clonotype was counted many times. In DNA, the CDR3 is TGTGCCAGCACGAAGGGTAGCTCCTACAATGAGCAGTTCTTC. This gives the protein CASTKGSSYNEQFF. This chain joins TRBV25-1 and TRBJ2-1; no reliable D call. The germline CDR1 and CDR2 sequences are MGHDK and SYGVNS. The CDR3 covers 14 residues. Trimming left V 7 bases short and J 0 bases short, with 10 bases between.

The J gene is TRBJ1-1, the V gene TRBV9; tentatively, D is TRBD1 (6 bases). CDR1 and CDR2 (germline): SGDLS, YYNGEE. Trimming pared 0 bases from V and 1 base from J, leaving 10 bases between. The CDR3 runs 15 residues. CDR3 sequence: CASSVVGTTNTEAFF. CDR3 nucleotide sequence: TGTGCCAGCAGCGTAGTGGGGACAACGAACACTGAAGCTTTCTTT. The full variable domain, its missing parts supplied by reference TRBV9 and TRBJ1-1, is DSGVTQTPKHLITATGQRVTLRCSPRSGDLSVYWYQQSLDQGLQFLIQYYNGEERAKGNILERFSAQQFPDLHSELNLSSLELGDSALYFCASSVVGTTNTEAFFGQGTRLTVV.

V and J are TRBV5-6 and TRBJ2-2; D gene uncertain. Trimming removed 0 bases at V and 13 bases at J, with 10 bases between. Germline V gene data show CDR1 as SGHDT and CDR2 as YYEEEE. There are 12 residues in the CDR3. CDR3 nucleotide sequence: TGTGCCAGCAGCTTGGGACGACGAAGGCTGTTTTTT. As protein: CASSLGRRRLFF.

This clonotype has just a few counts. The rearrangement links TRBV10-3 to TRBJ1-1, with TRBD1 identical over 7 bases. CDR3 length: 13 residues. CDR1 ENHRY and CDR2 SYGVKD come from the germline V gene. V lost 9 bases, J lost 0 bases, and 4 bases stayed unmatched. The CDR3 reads CAIQDRVNTEAFF. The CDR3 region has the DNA TGTGCCATACAAGACAGGGTGAACACTGAAGCTTTCTTT.

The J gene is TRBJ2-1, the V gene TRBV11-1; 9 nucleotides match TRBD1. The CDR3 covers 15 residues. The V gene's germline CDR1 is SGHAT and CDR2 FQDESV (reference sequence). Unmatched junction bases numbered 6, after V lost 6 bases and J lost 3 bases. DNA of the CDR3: TGTGCCAGCAGACGCGGGACAGGGTACTACAATGAGCAGTTCTTC. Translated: CASRRGTGYYNEQFF.

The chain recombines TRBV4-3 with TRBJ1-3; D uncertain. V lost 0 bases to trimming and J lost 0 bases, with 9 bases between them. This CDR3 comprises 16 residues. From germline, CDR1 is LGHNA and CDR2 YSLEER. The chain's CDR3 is CASSQDGSASGNTIYF. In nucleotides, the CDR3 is TGCGCCAGCAGCCAAGACGGGTCAGCCTCTGGAAACACCATATATTTT.

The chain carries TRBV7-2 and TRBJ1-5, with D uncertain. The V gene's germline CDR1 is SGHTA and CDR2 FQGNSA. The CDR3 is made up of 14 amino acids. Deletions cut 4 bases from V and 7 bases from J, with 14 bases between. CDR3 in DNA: TGTGCCAGCAGCTCCCGGGGATCGGGACAGCCCCAGCATTTT. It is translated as CASSSRGSGQPQHF.